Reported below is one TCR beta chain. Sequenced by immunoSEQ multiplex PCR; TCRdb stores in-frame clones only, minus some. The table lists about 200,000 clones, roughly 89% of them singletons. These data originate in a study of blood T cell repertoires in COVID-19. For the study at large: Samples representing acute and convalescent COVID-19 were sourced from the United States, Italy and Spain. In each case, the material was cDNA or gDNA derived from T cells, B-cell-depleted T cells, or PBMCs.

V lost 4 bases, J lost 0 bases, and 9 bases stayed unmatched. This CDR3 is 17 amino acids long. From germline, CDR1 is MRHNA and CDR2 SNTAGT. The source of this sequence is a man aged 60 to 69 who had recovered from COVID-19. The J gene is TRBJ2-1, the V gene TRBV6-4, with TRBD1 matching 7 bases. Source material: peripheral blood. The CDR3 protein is CASSAFRGSGSYNEQFF. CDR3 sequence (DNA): TGTGCCAGCAGTGCCTTCAGGGGGTCCGGCTCCTACAATGAGCAGTTCTTC.